The next 8 T cell receptor beta chains were all read from a single sample in a study of cytotoxic CD8 clonotypes in ibrutinib-treated CLL. Libraries were prepared by immunoSEQ multiplex PCR; TCRdb keeps only in-frame clonotypes and omits some of them. Of over 150,000 clones in the sample, around 70% were seen once. This sample comprised PBMCs, obtained after 24 months of ibrutinib treatment. These receptors came from a human donor with chronic lymphocytic leukemia.

V usage is TRBV7-9 and J usage is TRBJ2-7; D is uncertain. Germline V gene sequence: CDR1 SEHNR, CDR2 FQNEAQ (reference sequence). There are 12 residues in the CDR3. Trimming removed 5 bases at V and 3 bases at J, with 8 bases between. DNA for the CDR3: TGTGCCAGCAGCCTTCCGGGCTACGAGCAGTACTTC. Protein: CASSLPGYEQYF.

The chain joins TRBV30 to TRBJ1-1; D gene ambiguous. Germline V gene data show CDR1 as GTSNPN and CDR2 as SVGIG (reference sequence). V was clipped by 0 bases and J by 8 bases, with 10 bases between them. The CDR3 contains 12 residues. CDR3 DNA sequence: TGTGCCTGGAGTGTTAGTTCTTGGGAAGCTTTCTTT. Translating it yields CAWSVSSWEAFF.

The rearrangement joins TRBV19 to TRBJ2-6, with 8 bases matching TRBD2. The CDR3 loop spans 16 amino acids. CDR1 and CDR2 (germline): LNHDA, SQIVND (reference sequence). Trimming took 6 bases from V and 2 from J; bases not matched to a gene: 6. The CDR3: CASSAGGRPGANVLTF. CDR3 nucleotide sequence: TGTGCCAGTAGCGCGGGGGGTCGCCCTGGGGCCAACGTCCTGACTTTC. Together with reference TRBV19 and TRBJ2-6, the CDR3 gives the full variable domain: DGGITQSPKYLFRKEGQNVTLSCEQNLNHDAMYWYRQDPGQGLRLIYYSQIVNDFQKGDIAEGYSVSREKKESFPLTVTSAQKNPTAFYLCASSAGGRPGANVLTFGAGSRLTVL.

This clone was found a few times. The chain couples TRBV28 to TRBJ1-1; no firm D call. Germline lookup yields CDR1 MDHEN and CDR2 SYDVKM. Trimming pared 2 bases from V and 1 base from J, leaving 8 bases between. There are 14 residues in the CDR3. This CDR3 is CASSLGLWNTEAFF. CDR3 bases: TGTGCCAGCAGTTTAGGACTCTGGAACACTGAAGCTTTCTTT. Full variable domain (rest looked up from reference TRBV28 and TRBJ1-1): DVKVTQSSRYLVKRTGEKVFLECVQDMDHENMFWYRQDPGLGLRLIYFSYDVKMKEKGDIPEGYSVSREKKERFSLILESASTNQTSMYLCASSLGLWNTEAFFGQGTRLTVV.

V usage is TRBV6-1 and J usage is TRBJ1-5; D not resolved. CDR1 and CDR2 from the germline V gene are MNHNS and SASEGT. CDR3 length equals 14 residues. The V and J ends lost 2 bases and 3 bases respectively, with 8 bases between them. DNA for the CDR3: TGTGCCAGCAGTGAACCCTGGGTCAATCAGCCCCAGCATTTT. It is translated as CASSEPWVNQPQHF.

The chain joins TRBV4-3 to TRBJ1-5; 7 bases map to TRBD1. This CDR3 comprises 18 residues. Germline loops: CDR1 LGHNA, CDR2 YSLEER. J lost 6 bases, V lost 4 bases, and 18 bases had no gene match. CDR3 sequence reads: CASSPALGAGGISQPQHF. The CDR3 DNA is TGCGCCAGCAGCCCAGCGTTGGGGGCAGGGGGTATTAGTCAGCCCCAGCATTTT.

The rearrangement links TRBV7-9 to TRBJ1-5; D possibly corresponds to TRBD1 (5 bases). In germline, CDR1 is SEHNR, CDR2 FQNEAQ (reference sequence). The CDR3 is 16 amino acids. V dropped 0 bases and J dropped 3 bases, with 12 bases sitting between them. The DNA for the CDR3 is TGTGCCAGCAGCTTAGCCCGCGTGGGACCCAATCAGCCCCAGCATTTT. Its protein is CASSLARVGPNQPQHF. Supplemented by reference TRBV7-9 and TRBJ1-5, the full variable domain reads DTGVSQNPRHKITKRGQNVTFRCDPISEHNRLYWYRQTLGQGPEFLTYFQNEAQLEKSRLLSDRFSAERPKGSFSTLEIQRTEQGDSAMYLCASSLARVGPNQPQHFGDGTRLSIL.

The V gene is TRBV5-1, the J gene TRBJ1-2; TRBD1 matches 7 bases. In germline, CDR1 is SGHRS, CDR2 YFSETQ. Germline trimming cut 0 bases from V and 5 bases from J; bases unmatched to any gene: 7. CDR3 length equals 15 residues. As DNA, the CDR3 is TGCGCCAGCAGCTTGGCGGGACAGAGATATTATGGCTACACCTTC. It yields the protein CASSLAGQRYYGYTF.